The clone carrying this T cell receptor (beta chain) occurred once. These data come from a study of blood T cell repertoires in COVID-19. About the research overall: The cDNA or gDNA used as material had been derived from T cells, B-cell-depleted T cells, or PBMCs.

Produced via immunoSEQ multiplex PCR; TCRdb's table is partial and in-frame only. This sample has some 200,000 clones, with approximately 84% found just once. The germline V gene encodes CDR1 LNHDA and CDR2 SQIVND (reference sequence). V was clipped by 1 base and J by 3 bases, with 10 bases between them. The CDR3 has 15 residues. The clonotype originates from a human donor with acute or convalescent COVID-19. The donor label of this sample is uncertain. The specimen sequenced was peripheral blood. This sequence joins TRBV19 and TRBJ1-5; a weak D match, TRBD1 (6 bases). CDR3 DNA: TGTGCCAGTAGTATAGTGGCAGGGGCCAATCAGCCCCAGCATTTT. It yields the protein CASSIVAGANQPQHF.